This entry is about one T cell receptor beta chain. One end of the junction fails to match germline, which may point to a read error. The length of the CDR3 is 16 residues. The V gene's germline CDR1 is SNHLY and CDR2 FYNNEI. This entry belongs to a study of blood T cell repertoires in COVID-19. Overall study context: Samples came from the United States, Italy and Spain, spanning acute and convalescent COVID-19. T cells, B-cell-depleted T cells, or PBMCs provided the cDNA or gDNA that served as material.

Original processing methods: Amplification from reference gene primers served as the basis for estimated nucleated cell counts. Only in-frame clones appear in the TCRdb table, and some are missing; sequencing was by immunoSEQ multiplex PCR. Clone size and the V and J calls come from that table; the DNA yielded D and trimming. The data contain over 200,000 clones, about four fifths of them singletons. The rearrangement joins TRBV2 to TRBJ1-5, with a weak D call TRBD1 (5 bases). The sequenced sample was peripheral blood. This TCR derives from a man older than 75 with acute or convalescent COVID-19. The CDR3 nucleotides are TGTGCCAGCAGTGATGTGTACGGGGGGAGCAGTCAGCCCCAGCATTTT. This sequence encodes CASSDVYGGSSQPQHF.